The clone carrying this TCR beta chain was seen a single time. The germline gives CDR1 MNHEY, CDR2 SVGAGI. Trimming took off 0 bases at V and 3 bases at J, with 12 bases between the two ends. The CDR3 contains 15 residues. These data originate in a study of shared clonotypes between healthy human individuals. On the study more broadly: For every donor, three CD4 naive, three CD4 memory, two CD8 naive and one CD8 memory plates were used.

The donors, all of them Caucasian adults, lived in Nashville, Tennessee. Repertoires were generated with immunoSEQ multiplex PCR, while TCRdb's copy carries only in-frame clones and drops some. The sample contains roughly 1.4 million clones, approximately 98.5% of which appear only once. This receptor was taken from a young man in good health. The chain couples TRBV6-5 to TRBJ2-7; D possibly corresponds to TRBD2 (5 bases). The sequenced material came from naive CD4+ T cells sorted from blood. Subset: CD45RA+ positively selected. The CDR3 DNA sequence: TGTGCCAGCAGTTACTCGAGTAGGACTCTCTACGAGCAGTACTTC. Its translation is CASSYSSRTLYEQYF.